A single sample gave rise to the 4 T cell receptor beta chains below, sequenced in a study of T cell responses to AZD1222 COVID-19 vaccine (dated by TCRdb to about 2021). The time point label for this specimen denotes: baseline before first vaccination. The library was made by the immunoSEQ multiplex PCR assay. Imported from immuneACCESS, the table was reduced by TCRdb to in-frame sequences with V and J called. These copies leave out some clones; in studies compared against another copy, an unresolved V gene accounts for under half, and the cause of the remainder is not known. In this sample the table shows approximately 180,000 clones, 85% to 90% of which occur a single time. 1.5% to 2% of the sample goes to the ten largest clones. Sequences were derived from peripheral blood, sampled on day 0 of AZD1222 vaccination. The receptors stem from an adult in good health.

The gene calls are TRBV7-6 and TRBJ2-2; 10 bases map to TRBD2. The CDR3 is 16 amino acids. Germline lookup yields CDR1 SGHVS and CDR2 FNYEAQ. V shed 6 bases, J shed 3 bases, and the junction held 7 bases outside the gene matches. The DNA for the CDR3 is TGTGCCAGCAGTCGTACTAGCGGGGCTTACACCGGGGAGCTGTTTTTT. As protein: CASSRTSGAYTGELFF. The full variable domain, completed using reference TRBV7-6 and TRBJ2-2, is GAGVSQSPRYKVTKRGQDVALRCDPISGHVSLYWYRQALGQGPEFLTYFNYEAQQDKSGLPNDRFSAERPEGSISTLTIQRTEQRDSAMYRCASSRTSGAYTGELFFGEGSRLTVL.

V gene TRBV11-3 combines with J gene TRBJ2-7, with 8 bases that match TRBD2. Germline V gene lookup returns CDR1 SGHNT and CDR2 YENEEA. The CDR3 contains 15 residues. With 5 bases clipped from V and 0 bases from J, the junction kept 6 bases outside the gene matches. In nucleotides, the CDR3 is TGTGCCAGCAGCCCGGGGGGGGCGAGCTCCTACGAGCAGTACTTC. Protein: CASSPGGASSYEQYF.

CDR3 residues: CASSLGLGRGNTEAFF. The CDR3 DNA reads as TGTGCCAGCAGCTTGGGTCTTGGCAGGGGGAACACTGAAGCTTTCTTT. V usage is TRBV5-8 and J usage is TRBJ1-1, with a possible D match to TRBD1 (6 bases). Germline V gene data show CDR1 as SGHTS and CDR2 as YDEGEE. This CDR3 is 16 amino acids long. With 0 bases removed from V and 1 base from J, the gap between germline ends came to 13 bases.

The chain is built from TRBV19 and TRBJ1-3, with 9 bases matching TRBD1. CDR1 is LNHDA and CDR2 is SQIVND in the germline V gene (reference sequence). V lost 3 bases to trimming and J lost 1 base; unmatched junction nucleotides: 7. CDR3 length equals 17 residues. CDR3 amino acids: CASSIGAQGASGNTIYF. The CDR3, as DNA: TGTGCCAGTAGTATCGGGGCACAGGGGGCATCTGGAAACACCATATATTTT. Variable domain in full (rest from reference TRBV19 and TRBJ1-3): DGGITQSPKYLFRKEGQNVTLSCEQNLNHDAMYWYRQDPGQGLRLIYYSQIVNDFQKGDIAEGYSVSREKKESFPLTVTSAQKNPTAFYLCASSIGAQGASGNTIYFGEGSWLTVV.